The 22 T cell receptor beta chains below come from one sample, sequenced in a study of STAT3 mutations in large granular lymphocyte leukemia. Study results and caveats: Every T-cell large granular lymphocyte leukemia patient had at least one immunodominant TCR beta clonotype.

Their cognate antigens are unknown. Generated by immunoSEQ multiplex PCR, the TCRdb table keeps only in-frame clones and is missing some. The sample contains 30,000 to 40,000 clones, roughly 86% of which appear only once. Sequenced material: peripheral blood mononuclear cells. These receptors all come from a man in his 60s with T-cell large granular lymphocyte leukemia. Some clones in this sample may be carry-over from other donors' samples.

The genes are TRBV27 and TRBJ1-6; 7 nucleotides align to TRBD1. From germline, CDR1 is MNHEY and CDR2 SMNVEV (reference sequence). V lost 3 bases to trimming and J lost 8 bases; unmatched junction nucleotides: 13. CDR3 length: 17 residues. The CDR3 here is CASSLGKTAQGDSPLHF. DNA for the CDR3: TGTGCCAGCAGTTTGGGCAAGACAGCCCAGGGGGATTCACCCCTCCACTTT.

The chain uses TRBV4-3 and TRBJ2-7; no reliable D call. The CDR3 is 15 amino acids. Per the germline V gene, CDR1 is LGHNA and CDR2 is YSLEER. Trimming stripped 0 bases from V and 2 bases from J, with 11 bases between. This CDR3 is CASSQEGSLTYEQYF. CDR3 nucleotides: TGCGCCAGCAGCCAAGAGGGCAGTTTGACCTACGAGCAGTACTTC.

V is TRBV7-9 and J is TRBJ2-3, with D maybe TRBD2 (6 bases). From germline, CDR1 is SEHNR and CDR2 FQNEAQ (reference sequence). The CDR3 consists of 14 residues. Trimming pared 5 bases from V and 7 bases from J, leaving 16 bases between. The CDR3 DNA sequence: TGTGCCAGCAGCGACAACACTGGGGGGAATACGCAGTATTTT. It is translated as CASSDNTGGNTQYF.

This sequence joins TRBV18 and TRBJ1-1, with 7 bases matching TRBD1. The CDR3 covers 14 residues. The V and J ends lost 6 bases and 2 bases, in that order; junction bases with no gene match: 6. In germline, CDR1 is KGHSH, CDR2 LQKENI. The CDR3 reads CASSLGQANTEAFF. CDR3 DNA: TGTGCCAGCTCCCTAGGACAGGCCAACACTGAAGCTTTCTTT.

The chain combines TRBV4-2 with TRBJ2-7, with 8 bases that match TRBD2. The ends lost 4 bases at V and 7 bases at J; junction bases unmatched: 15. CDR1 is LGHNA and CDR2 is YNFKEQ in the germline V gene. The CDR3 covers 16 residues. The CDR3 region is CASSLPSLAPGGEQYF. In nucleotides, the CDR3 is TGTGCCAGCAGCCTCCCCAGTTTGGCCCCGGGGGGGGAGCAGTACTTC.

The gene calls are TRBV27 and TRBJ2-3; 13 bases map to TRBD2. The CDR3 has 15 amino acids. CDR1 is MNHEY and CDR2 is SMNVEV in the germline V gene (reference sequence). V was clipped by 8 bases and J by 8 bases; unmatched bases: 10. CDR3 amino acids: CASGRTSGSLVTQYF. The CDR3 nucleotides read TGTGCCAGCGGAAGGACTAGCGGGAGTTTAGTTACGCAGTATTTT.

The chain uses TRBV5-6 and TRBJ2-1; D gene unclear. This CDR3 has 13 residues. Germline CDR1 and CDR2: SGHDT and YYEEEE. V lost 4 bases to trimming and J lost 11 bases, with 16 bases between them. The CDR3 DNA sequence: TGTGCCAGCAGCCCATGGACCGTTATGAAGCAGTTCTTC. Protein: CASSPWTVMKQFF.

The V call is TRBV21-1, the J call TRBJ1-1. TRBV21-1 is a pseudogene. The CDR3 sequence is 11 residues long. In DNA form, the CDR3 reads TGTGCCGACCTTGCGGGCACTGAAGCTTTCTTT. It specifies CADLAGTEAFF.

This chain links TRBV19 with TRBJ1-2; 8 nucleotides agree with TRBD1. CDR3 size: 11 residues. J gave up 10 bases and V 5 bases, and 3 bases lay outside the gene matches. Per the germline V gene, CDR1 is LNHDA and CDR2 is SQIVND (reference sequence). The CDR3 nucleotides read TGTGCCAGTAGTGAGGACAGGGTCTACACCTTC. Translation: CASSEDRVYTF.

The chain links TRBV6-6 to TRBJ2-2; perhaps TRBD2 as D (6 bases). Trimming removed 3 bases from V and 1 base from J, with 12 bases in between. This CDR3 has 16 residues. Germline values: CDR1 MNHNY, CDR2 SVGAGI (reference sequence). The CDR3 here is CASSYSGGGNTGELFF. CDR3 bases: TGTGCCAGCAGTTATAGCGGTGGGGGGAACACCGGGGAGCTGTTTTTT.

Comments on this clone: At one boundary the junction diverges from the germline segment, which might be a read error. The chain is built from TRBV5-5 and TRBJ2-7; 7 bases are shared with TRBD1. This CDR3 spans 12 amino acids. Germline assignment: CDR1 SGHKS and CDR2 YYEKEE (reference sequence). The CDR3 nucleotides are TGTGCCAGCAGCTTAGGCCCCACAGGGGACCACTTC. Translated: CASSLGPTGDHF. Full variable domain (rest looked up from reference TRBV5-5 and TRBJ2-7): DAGVTQSPTHLIKTRGQQVTLRCSPISGHKSVSWYQQVLGQGPQFIFQYYEKEERGRGNFPDRFSARQFPNYSSELNVNALLLGDSALYLCASSLGPTGDHFGPGTRLTVT.

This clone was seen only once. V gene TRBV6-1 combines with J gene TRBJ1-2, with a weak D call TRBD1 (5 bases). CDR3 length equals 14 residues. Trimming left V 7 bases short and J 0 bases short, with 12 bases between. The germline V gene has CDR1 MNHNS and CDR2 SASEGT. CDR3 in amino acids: CASKVRAPNYGYTF. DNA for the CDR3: TGTGCCAGCAAAGTCAGGGCACCTAACTATGGCTACACCTTC.

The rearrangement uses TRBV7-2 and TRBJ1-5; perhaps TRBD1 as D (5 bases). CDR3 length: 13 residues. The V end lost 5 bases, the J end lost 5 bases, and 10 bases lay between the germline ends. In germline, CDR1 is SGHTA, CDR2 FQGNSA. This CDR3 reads CASSPDNHQPQHF. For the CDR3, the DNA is TGTGCCAGCAGCCCGGACAACCATCAGCCCCAGCATTTT.

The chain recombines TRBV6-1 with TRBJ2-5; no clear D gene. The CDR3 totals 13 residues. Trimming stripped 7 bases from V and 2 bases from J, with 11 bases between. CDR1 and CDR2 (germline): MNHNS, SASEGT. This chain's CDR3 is CASKRVGQETQYF. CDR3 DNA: TGTGCCAGCAAAAGGGTGGGGCAAGAGACCCAGTACTTC.

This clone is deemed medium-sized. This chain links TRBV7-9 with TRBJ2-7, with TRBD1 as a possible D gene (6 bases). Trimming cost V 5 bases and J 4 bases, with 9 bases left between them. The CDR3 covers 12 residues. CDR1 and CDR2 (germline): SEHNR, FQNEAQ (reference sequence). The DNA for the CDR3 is TGTGCCAGCAGCCAACAGGGATACGAGCAGTACTTC. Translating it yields CASSQQGYEQYF.

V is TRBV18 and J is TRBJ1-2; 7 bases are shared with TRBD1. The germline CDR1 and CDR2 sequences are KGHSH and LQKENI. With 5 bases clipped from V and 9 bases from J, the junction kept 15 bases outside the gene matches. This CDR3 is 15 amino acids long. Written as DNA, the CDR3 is TGTGCCAGCTCATCCCTACAGGGGAGAGCAGTTAGCTACACCTTC. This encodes CASSSLQGRAVSYTF.

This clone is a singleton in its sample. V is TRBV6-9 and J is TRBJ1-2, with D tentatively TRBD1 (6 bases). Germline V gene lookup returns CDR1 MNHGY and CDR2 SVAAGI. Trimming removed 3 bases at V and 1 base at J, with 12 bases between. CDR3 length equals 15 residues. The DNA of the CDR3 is TGTGCCAGCAGTTACCCACCGGGACATAACTATGGCTACACCTTC. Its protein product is CASSYPPGHNYGYTF.

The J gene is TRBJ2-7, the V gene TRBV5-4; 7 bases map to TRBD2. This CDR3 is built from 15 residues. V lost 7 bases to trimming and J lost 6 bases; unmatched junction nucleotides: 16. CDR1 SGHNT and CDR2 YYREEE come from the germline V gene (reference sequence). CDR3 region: CASRREGPAGGEQYF. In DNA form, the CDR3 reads TGTGCCAGCCGAAGGGAGGGGCCAGCCGGGGGCGAGCAGTACTTC.

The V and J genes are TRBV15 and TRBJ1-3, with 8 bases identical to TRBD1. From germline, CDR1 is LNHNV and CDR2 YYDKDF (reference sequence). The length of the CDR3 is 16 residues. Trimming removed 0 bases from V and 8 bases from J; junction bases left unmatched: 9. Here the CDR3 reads CATSRDPAGGADTIYF. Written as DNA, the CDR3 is TGTGCCACCAGCAGAGATCCAGCAGGGGGCGCGGACACCATATATTTT.

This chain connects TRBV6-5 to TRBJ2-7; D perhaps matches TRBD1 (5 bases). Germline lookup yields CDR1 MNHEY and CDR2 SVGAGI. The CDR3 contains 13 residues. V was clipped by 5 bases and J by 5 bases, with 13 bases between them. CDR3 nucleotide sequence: TGTGCCAGCAGTGCCACGTCAGGGAACGAGCAGTACTTC. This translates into CASSATSGNEQYF.

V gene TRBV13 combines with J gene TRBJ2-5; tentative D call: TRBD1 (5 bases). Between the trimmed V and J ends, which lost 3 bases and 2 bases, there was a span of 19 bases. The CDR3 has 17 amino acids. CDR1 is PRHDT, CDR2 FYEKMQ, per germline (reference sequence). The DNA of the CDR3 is TGTGCCAGCAGCTTCTGGGCCCCAACAGGACCACAAGAGACCCAGTACTTC. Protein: CASSFWAPTGPQETQYF. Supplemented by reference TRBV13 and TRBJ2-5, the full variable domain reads AAGVIQSPRHLIKEKRETATLKCYPIPRHDTVYWYQQGPGQDPQFLISFYEKMQSDKGSIPDRFSAQQFSDYHSELNMSSLELGDSALYFCASSFWAPTGPQETQYFGPGTRLLVL.

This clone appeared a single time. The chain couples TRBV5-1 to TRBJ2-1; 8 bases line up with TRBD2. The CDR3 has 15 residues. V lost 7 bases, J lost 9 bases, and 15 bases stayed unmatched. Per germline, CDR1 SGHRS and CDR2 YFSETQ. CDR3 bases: TGCGCCAGCTACACTAGCGGCTCAACTTTGGGTGAGCAGTTCTTC. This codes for CASYTSGSTLGEQFF.